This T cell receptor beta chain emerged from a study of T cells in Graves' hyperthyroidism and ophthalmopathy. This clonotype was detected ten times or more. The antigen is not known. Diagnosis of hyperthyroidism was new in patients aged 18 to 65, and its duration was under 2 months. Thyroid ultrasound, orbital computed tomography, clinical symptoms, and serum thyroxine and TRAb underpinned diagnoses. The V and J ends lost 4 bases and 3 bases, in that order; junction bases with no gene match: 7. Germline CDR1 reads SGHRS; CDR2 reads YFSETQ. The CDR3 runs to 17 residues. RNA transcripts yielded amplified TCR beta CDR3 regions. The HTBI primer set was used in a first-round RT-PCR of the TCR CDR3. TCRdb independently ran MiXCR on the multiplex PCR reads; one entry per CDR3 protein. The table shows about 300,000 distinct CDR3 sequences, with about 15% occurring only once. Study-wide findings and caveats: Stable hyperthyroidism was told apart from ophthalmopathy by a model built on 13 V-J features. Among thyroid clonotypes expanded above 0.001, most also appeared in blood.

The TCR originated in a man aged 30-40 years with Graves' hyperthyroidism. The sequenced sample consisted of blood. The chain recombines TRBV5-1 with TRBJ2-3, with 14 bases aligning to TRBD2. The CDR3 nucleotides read TGCGCCAGCAGCAAACAGACTAGCGGGAGGGTGACAGATACGCAGTATTTT. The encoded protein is CASSKQTSGRVTDTQYF.